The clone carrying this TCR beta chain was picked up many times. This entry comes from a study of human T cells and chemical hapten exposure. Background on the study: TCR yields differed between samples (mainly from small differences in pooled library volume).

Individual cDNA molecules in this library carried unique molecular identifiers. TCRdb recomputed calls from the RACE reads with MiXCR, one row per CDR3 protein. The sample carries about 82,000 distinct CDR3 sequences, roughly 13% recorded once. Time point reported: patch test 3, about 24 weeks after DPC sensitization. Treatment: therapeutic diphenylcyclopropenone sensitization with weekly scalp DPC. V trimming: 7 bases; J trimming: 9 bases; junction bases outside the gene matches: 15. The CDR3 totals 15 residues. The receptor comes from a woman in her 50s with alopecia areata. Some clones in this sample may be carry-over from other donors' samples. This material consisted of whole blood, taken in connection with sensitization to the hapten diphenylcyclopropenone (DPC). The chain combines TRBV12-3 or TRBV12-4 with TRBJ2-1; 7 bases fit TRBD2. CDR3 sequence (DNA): TGTGCCAGCACCCTGGGACTATTTCGGGAGATTGAGCAGTTCTTC. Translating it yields CASTLGLFREIEQFF.